This T cell receptor beta chain was captured in a study of cytomegalovirus exposure and HLA in healthy donors. Study-level findings and limits: Donors belonging to an Asian-associated ancestry cluster reportedly showed fewer N-insertions in productive TCRs than the approximately 640-donor mean, according to what a later analysis found.

V dropped 0 bases and J dropped 4; count of bases not matched to a gene: 3. The CDR3 runs 15 residues. CDR1 is LGHNA, CDR2 YSLEER, per germline. Nominally healthy donors were sampled, though unrecorded immune exposures were likely. A word on this clone: What it recognizes is unknown.

The PCR had 60 Vbeta and 13 Jbeta primers. Clones were read by immunoSEQ multiplex PCR, and TCRdb kept only the in-frame ones, dropping some. This sample has about 67,000 clones, with about 65% found just once. This TCR came from a woman aged 25 to 39 in good health and CMV-seronegative. The chain recombines TRBV4-3 with TRBJ2-1; TRBD1 agrees at 7 bases. The sample taken for sequencing was PBMCs. The DNA for the CDR3 is TGCGCCAGCAGCCAAGAACAGGGACAGTACAATGAGCAGTTCTTC. Protein product: CASSQEQGQYNEQFF.